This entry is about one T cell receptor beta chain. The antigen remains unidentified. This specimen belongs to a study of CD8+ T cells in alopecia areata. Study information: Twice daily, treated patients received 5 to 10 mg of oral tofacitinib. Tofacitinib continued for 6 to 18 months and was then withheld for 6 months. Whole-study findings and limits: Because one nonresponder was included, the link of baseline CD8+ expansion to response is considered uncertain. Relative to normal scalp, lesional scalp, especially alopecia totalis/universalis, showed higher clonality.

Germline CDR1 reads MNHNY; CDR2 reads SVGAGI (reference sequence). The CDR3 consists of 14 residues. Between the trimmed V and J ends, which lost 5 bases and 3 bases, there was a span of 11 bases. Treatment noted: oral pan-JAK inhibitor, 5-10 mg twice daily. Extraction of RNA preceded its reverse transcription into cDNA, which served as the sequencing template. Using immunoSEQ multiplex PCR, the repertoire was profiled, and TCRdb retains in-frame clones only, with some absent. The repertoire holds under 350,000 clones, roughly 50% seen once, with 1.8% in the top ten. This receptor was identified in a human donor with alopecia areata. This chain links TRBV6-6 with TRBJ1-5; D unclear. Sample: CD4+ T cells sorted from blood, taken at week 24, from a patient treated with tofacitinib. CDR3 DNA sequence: TGTGCCAGCAGTAAGTCGGTTAACAATCAGCCCCAGCATTTT. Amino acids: CASSKSVNNQPQHF.